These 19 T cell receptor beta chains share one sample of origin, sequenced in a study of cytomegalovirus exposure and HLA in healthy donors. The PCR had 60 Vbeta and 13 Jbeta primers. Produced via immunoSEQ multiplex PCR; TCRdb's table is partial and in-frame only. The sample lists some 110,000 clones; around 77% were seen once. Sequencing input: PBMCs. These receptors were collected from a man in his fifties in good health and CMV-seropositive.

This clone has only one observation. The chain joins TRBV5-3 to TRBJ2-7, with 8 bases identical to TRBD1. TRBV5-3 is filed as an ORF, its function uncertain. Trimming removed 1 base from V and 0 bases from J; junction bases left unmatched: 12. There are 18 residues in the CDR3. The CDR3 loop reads CARSLTMILQGDSYEQYF. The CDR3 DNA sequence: TGTGCCAGAAGCTTGACAATGATACTACAGGGGGACTCCTACGAGCAGTACTTC.

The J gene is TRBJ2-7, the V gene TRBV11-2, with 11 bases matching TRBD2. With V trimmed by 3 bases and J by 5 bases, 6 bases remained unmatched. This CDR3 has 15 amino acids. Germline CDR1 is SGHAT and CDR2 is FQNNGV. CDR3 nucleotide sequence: TGTGCCAGCAGCTTCCGTACTAGCGGGGGCCACGAGCAGTACTTC. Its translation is CASSFRTSGGHEQYF.

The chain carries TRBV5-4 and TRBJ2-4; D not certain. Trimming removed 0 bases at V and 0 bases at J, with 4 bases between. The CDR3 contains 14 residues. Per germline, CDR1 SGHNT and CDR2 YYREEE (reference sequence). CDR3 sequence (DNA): TGTGCCAGCAGCTTGGGGCAAGCCAAAAACATTCAGTACTTC. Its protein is CASSLGQAKNIQYF.

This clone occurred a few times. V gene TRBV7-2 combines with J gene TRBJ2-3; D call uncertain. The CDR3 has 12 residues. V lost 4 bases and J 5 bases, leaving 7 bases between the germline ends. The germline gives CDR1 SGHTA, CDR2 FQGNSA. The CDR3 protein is CASSSMRDTQYF. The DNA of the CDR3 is TGTGCCAGCAGCTCAATGAGAGATACGCAGTATTTT.

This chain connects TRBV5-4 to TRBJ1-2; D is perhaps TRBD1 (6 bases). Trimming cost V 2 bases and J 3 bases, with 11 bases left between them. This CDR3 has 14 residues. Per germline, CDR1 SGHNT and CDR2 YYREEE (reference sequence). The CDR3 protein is CASSLQGRDYGYTF. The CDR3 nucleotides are TGTGCCAGCAGCTTACAGGGCCGGGACTATGGCTACACCTTC.

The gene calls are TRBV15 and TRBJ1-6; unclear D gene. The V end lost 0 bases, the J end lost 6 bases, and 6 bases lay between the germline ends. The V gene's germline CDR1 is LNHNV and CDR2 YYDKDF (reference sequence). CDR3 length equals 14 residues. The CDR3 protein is CATSRDWSNSPLHF. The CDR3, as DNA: TGTGCCACCAGCAGAGATTGGAGTAATTCACCCCTCCACTTT.

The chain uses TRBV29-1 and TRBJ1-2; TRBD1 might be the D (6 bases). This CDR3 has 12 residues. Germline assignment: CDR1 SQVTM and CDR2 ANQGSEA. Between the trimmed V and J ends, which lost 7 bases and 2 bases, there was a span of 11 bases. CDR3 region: CSAKQGNYGYTF. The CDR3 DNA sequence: TGCAGCGCTAAACAGGGAAACTATGGCTACACCTTC.

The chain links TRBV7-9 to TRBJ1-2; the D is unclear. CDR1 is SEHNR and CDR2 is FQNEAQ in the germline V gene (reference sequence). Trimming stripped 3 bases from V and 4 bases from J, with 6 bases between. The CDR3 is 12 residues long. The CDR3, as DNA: TGTGCCAGCAGCTTGGCTTCCTATGGCTACACCTTC. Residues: CASSLASYGYTF.

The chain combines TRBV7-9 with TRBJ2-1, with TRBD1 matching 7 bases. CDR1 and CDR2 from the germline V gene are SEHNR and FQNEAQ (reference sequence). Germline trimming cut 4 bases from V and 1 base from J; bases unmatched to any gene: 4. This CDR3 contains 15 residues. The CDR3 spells CASSSQGTSYNEQFF. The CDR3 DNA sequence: TGTGCCAGCAGCTCACAGGGGACGTCCTACAATGAGCAGTTCTTC.

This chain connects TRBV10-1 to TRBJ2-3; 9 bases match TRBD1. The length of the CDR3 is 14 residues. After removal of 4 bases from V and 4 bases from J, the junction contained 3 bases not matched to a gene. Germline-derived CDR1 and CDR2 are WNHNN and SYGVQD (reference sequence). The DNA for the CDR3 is TGCGCCAGCAGTGCGGGACAGGGTTCAGATACGCAGTATTTT. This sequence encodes CASSAGQGSDTQYF.

The CDR3 loop is CASSLVKRGGDNEQFF. For the CDR3, the DNA is TGCGCCAGCAGCTTGGTCAAGAGGGGAGGGGACAATGAGCAGTTCTTC. The J gene is TRBJ2-1, the V gene TRBV5-1; TRBD2 matches at 7 bases. V lost 0 bases, J lost 5 bases, and 8 bases stayed unmatched. Germline values: CDR1 SGHRS, CDR2 YFSETQ. This CDR3 region has 16 residues.

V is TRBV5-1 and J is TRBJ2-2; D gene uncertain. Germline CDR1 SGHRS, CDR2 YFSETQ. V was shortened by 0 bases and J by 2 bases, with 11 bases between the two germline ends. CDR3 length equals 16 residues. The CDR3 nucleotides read TGCGCCAGCAGCTTGGAGCCCATTTCTAACACCGGGGAGCTGTTTTTT. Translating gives CASSLEPISNTGELFF. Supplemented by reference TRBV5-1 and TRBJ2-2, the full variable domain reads KAGVTQTPRYLIKTRGQQVTLSCSPISGHRSVSWYQQTPGQGLQFLFEYFSETQRNKGNFPGRFSGRQFSNSRSEMNVSTLELGDSALYLCASSLEPISNTGELFFGEGSRLTVL.

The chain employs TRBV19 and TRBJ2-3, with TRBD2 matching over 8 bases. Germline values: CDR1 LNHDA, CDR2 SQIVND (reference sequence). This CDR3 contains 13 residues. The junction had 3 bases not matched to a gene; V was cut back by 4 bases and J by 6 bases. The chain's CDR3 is CASSTSGFDTQYF. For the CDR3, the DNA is TGTGCCAGTAGTACTAGCGGGTTCGATACGCAGTATTTT.

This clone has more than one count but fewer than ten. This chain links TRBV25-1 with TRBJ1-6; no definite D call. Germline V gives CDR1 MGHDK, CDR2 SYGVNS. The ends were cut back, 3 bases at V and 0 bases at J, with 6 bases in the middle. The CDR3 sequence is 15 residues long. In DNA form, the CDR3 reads TGTGCCAGCAGTGAGGGGAGCTCCTATAATTCACCCCTCCACTTT. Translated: CASSEGSSYNSPLHF. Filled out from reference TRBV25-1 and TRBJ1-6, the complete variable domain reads EADIYQTPRYLVIGTGKKITLECSQTMGHDKMYWYQQDPGMELHLIHYSYGVNSTEKGDLSSESTVSRIRTEHFPLTLESARPSHTSQYLCASSEGSSYNSPLHFGNGTRLTVT.

The CDR3 sequence: CAISGPQGSSAETQYF. In nucleotides, the CDR3 is TGTGCCATCAGTGGACCTCAGGGGAGTTCGGCGGAGACCCAGTACTTC. The chain is built from TRBV10-3 and TRBJ2-5, with a weak D call TRBD1 (6 bases). The CDR3 is 16 amino acids. V was trimmed by 4 bases and J by 5 bases, leaving 20 bases between them. Per germline, CDR1 ENHRY and CDR2 SYGVKD.

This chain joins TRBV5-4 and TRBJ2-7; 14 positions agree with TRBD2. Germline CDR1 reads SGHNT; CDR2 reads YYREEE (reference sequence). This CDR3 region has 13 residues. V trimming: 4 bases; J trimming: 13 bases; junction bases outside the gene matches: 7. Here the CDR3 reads CASSPGTSGSPYF. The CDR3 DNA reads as TGTGCCAGCAGCCCCGGGACTAGCGGGAGTCCTTACTTC.

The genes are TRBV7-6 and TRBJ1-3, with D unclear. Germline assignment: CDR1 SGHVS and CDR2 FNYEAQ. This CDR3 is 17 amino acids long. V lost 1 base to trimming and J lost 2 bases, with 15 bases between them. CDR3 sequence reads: CASSLGVEVEAGNTIYF. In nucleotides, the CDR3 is TGTGCCAGCAGCTTAGGCGTTGAGGTCGAGGCTGGAAACACCATATATTTT.

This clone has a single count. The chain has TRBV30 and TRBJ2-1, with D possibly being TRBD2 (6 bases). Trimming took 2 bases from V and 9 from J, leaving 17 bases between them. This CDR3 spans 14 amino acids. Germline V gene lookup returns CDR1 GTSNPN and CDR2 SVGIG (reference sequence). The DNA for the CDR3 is TGTGCCTGGAGTTTTAGCTGGAGGGCCAGTGAGCAGTTCTTC. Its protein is CAWSFSWRASEQFF.

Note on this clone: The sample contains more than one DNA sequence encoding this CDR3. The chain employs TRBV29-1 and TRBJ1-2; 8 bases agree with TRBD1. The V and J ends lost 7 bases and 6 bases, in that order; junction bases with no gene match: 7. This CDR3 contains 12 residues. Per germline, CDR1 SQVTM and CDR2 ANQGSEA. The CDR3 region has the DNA TGCAGCGGTCAGGGGGCGCATGATGGCTACACCTTC. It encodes CSGQGAHDGYTF.